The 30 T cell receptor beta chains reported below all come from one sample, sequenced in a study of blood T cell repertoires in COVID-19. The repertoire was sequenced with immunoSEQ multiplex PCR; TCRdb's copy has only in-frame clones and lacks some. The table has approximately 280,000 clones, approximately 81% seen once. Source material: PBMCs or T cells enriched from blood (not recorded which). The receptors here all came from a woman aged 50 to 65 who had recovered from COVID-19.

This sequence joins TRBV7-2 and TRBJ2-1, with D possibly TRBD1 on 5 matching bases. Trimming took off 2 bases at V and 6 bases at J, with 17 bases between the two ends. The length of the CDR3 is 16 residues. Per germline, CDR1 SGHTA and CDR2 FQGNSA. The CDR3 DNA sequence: TGTGCCAGCAGCTTAAATGCAAGGGGCCAGAGCAATGAGCAGTTCTTC. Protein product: CASSLNARGQSNEQFF. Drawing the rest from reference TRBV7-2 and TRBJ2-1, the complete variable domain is GAGVSQSPSNKVTEKGKDVELRCDPISGHTALYWYRQSLGQGLEFLIYFQGNSAPDKSGLPSDRFSAERTGGSVSTLTIQRTQQEDSAVYLCASSLNARGQSNEQFFGPGTRLTVL.

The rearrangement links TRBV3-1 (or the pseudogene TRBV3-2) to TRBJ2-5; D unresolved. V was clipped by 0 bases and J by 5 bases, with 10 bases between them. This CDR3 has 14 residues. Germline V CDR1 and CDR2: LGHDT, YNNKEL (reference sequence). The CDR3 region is CASSQDQVEETQYF. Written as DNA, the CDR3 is TGTGCCAGCAGCCAAGATCAGGTCGAGGAGACCCAGTACTTC.

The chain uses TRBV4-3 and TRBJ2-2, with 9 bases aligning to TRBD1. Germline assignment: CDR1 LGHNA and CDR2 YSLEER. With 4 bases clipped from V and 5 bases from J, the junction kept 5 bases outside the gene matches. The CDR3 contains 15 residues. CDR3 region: CASSPGTGWTGELFF. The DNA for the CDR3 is TGCGCCAGCAGCCCCGGGACAGGGTGGACCGGGGAGCTGTTTTTT.

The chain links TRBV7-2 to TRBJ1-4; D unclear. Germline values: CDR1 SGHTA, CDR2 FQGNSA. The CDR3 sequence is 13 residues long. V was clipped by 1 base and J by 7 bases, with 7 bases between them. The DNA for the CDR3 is TGTGCCAGCAGCTTAGGACAACCTGAAAAACTGTTTTTT. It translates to CASSLGQPEKLFF.

The CDR3 DNA is TGTGCCAGCAGCTTAGCGCCGGGACTAGCGGGGAACACCGGGGAGCTGTTTTTT. It is translated as CASSLAPGLAGNTGELFF. The chain is built from TRBV7-7 and TRBJ2-2, with TRBD2 matching 12 bases. Trimming removed 0 bases from V and 1 base from J; junction bases left unmatched: 3. Per the germline V gene, CDR1 is SSHAT and CDR2 is FNYEAQ (reference sequence). The CDR3 is made up of 18 amino acids.

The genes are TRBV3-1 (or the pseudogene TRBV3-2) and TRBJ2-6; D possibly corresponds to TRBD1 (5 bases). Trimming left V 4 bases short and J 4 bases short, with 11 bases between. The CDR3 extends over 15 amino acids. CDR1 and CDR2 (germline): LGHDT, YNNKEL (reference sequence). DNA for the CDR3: TGTGCCAGCAGCCTAAGGGGTGAGGGGGCCAACGTCCTGACTTTC. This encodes CASSLRGEGANVLTF.

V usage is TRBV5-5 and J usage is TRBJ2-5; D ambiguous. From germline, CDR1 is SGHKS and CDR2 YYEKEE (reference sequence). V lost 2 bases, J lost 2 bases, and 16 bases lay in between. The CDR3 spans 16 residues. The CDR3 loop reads CASSLSPGLQQETQYF. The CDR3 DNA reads TGTGCCAGCAGCTTAAGCCCTGGTTTACAGCAAGAGACCCAGTACTTC.

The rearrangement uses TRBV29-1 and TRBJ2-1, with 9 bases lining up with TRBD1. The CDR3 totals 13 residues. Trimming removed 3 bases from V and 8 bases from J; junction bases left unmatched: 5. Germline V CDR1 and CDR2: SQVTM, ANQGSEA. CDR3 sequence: CSVEGTGIDEQFF. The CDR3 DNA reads TGCAGCGTTGAGGGGACAGGGATCGATGAGCAGTTCTTC.

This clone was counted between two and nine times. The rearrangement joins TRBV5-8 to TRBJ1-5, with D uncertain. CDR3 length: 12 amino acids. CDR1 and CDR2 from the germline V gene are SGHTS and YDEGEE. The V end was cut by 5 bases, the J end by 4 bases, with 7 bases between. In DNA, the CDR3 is TGTGCCAGCAGGCAGGTAAATCAGCCCCAGCATTTT. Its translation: CASRQVNQPQHF. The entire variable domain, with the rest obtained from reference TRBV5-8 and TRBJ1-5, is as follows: EAGVTQSPTHLIKTRGQQATLRCSPISGHTSVYWYQQALGLGLQFLLWYDEGEERNRGNFPPRFSGRQFPNYSSELNVNALELEDSALYLCASRQVNQPQHFGDGTRLSIL.

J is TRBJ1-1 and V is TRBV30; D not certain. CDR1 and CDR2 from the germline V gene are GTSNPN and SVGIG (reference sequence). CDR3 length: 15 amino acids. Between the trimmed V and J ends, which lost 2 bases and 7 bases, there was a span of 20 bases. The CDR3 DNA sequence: TGTGCCTGGAGTCCCCCCGGGTCACTGCGGGGTGAAGCTTTCTTT. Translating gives CAWSPPGSLRGEAFF.

CDR3 protein: CASSQNRGPNEKLFF. CDR3 nucleotide sequence: TGTGCCAGCAGCCAAAACAGGGGGCCTAATGAAAAACTGTTTTTT. This rearrangement joins TRBV6-5 to TRBJ1-4, with 9 bases fitting TRBD1. The V and J ends lost 6 bases and 3 bases, in that order; junction bases with no gene match: 5. This CDR3 region has 15 residues. CDR1 and CDR2 from the germline V gene are MNHEY and SVGAGI.

CDR3 DNA: TGCGCCAGCGGACTCGGAGAGACCCAGTACTTC. It translates to CASGLGETQYF. This rearrangement joins TRBV5-1 to TRBJ2-5, with a possible D match to TRBD2 (5 bases). The CDR3 extends over 11 amino acids. The V end lost 7 bases, the J end lost 4 bases, and 8 bases lay between the germline ends. CDR1 and CDR2 from the germline V gene are SGHRS and YFSETQ.

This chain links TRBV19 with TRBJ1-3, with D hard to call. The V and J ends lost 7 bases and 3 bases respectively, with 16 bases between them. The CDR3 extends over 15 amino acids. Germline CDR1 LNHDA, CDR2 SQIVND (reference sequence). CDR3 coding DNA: TGTGCCAGTACCCAGGATGGTTTGCATGGAAACACCATATATTTT. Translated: CASTQDGLHGNTIYF.

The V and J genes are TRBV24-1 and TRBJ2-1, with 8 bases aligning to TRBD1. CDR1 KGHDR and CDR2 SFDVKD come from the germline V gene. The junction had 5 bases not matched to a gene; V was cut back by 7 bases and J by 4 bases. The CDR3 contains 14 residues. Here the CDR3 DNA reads TGTGCCACCAGCGGACAGGGTCTGTACAATGAGCAGTTCTTC. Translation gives CATSGQGLYNEQFF.

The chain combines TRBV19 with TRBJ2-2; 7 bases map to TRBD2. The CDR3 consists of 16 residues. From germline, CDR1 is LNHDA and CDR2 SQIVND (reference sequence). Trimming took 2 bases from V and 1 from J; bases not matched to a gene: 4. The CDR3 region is CASSISGGRNTGELFF. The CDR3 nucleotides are TGTGCCAGTAGTATAAGCGGCGGGAGGAACACCGGGGAGCTGTTTTTT.

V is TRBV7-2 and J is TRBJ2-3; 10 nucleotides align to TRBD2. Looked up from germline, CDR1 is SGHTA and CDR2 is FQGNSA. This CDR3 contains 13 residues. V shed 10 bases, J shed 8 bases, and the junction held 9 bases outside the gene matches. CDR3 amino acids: CATNVAGGITQYF. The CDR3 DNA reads TGTGCCACCAACGTAGCGGGAGGCATTACGCAGTATTTT.

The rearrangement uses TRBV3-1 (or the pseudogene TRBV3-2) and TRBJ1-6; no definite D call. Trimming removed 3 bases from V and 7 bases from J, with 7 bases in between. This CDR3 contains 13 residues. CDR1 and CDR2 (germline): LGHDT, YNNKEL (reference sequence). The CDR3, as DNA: TGTGCCAGCAGCCACATGCAGAATTCACCCCTCCACTTT. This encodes CASSHMQNSPLHF.

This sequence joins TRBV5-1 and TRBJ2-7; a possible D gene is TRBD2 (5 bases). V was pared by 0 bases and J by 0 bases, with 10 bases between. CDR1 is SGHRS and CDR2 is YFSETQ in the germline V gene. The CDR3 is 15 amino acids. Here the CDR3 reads CASSLVTGSSYEQYF. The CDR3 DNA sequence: TGCGCCAGCAGCTTGGTAACGGGGAGCTCCTACGAGCAGTACTTC.

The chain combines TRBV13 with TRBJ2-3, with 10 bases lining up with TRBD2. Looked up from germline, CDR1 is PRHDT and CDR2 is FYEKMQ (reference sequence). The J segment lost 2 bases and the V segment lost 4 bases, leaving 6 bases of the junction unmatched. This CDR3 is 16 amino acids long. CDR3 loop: CASSSLLAGVTDTQYF. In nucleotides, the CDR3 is TGTGCCAGCAGCTCTCTCCTAGCGGGAGTCACAGATACGCAGTATTTT.

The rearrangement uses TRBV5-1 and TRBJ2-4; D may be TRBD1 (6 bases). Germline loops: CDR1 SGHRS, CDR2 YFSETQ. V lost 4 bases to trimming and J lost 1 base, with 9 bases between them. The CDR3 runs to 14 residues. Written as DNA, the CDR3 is TGCGCCAGCAGCCCCCAGGGGGCCAAAAACATTCAGTACTTC. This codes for CASSPQGAKNIQYF.

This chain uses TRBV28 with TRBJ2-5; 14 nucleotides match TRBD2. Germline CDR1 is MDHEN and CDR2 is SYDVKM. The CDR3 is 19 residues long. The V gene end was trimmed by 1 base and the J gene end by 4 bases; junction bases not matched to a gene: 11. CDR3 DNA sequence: TGTGCCAGCAGTTTATCCTCCCACAGGACTAGCGGGGGGCGAGAGACCCAGTACTTC. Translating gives CASSLSSHRTSGGRETQYF.

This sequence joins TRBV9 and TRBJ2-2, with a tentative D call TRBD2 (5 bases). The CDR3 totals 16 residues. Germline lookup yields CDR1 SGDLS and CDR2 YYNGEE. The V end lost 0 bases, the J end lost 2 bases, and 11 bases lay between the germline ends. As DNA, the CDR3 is TGTGCCAGCAGCGTAGGCTCTAGCCCAAACACCGGGGAGCTGTTTTTT. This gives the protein CASSVGSSPNTGELFF.

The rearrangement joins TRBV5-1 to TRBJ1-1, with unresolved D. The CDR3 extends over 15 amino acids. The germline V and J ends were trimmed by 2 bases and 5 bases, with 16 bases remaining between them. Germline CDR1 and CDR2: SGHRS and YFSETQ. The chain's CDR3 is CASSLGFGDRTEAFF. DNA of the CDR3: TGCGCCAGCAGCTTAGGGTTCGGGGATCGTACTGAAGCTTTCTTT.

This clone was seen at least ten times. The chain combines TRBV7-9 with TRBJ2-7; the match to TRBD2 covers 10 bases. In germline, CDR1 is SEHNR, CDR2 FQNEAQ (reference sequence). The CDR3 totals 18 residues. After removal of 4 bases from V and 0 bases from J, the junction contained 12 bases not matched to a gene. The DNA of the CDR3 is TGTGCCAGCAGCTCCACATTTAGCGGGAGGTGGAGCTCCTACGAGCAGTACTTC. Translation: CASSSTFSGRWSSYEQYF.

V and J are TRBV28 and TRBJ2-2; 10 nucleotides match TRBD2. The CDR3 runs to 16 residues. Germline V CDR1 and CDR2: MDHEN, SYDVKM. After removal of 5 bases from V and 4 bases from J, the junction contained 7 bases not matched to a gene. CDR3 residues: CASSTQRGGRTGELFF. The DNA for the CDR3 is TGTGCCAGCAGTACCCAGCGGGGGGGGCGCACCGGGGAGCTGTTTTTT.

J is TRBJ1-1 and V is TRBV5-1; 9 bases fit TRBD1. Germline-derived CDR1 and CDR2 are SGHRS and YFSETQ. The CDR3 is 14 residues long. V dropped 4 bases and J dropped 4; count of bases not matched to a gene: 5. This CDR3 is CASSPTTGGTEAFF. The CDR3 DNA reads TGCGCCAGCAGCCCCACGACAGGGGGCACTGAAGCTTTCTTT.

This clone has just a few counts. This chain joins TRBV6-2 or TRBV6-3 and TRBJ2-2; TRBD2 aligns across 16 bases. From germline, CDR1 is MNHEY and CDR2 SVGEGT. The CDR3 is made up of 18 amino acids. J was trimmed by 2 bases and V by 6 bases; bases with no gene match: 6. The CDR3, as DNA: TGTGCCAGCAGCCCCGGGACTAGCGGGGGGGAAAACACCGGGGAGCTGTTTTTT. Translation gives CASSPGTSGGENTGELFF.

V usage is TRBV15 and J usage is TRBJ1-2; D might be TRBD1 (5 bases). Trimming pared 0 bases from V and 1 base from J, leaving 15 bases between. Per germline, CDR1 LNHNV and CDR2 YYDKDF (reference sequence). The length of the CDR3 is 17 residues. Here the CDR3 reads CATSRDQGLVGNYGYTF. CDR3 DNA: TGTGCCACCAGCAGAGACCAGGGCCTCGTGGGTAACTATGGCTACACCTTC.

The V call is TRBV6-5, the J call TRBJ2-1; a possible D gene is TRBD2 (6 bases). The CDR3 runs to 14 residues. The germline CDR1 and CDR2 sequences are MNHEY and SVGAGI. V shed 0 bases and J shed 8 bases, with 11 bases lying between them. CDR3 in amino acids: CASSYSGRTHEQFF. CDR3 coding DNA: TGTGCCAGCAGTTACTCGGGGAGGACGCATGAGCAGTTCTTC.

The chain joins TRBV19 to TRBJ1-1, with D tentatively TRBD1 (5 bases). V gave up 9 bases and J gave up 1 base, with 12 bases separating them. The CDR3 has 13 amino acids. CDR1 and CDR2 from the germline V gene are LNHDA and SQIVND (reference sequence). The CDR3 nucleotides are TGTGCCAGCAGACTCGGACAGAACACTGAAGCTTTCTTT. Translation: CASRLGQNTEAFF.